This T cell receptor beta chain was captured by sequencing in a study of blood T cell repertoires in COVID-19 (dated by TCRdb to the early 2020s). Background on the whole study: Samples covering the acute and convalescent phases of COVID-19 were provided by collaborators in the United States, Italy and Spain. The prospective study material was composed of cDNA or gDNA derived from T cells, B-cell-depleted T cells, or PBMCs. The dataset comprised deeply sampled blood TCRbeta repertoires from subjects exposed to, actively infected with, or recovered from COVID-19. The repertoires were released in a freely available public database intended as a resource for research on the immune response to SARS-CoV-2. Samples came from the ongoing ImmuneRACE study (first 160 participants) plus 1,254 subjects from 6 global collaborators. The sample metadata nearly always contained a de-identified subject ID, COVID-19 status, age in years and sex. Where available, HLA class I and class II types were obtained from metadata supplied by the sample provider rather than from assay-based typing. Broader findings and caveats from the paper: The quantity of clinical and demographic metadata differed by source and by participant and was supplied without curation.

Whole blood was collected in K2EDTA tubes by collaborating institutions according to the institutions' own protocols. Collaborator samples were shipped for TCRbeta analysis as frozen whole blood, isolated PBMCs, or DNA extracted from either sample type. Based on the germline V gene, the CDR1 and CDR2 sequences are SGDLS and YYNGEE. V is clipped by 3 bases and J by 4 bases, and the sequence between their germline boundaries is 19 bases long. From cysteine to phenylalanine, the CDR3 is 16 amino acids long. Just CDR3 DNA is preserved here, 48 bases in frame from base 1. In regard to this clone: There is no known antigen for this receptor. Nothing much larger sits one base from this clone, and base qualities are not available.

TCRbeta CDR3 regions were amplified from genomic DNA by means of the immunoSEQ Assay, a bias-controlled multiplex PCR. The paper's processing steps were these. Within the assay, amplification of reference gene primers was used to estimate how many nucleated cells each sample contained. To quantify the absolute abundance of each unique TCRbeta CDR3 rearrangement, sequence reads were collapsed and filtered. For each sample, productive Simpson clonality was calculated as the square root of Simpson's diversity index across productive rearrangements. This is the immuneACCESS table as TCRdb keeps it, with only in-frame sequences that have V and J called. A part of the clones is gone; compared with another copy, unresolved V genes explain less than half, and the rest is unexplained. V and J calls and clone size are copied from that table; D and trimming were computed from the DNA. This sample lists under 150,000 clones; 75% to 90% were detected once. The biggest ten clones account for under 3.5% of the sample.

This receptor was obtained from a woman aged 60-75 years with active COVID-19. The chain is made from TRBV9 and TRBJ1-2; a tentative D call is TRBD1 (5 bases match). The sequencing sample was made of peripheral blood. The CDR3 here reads CASSGWVLRGFYGYTF. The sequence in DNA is TGTGCCAGCAGCGGCTGGGTTCTAAGGGGATTCTATGGCTACACCTTC.